The 16 T cell receptor beta chains listed next were all sequenced from one sample in a study of T cell changes during pregnancy in multiple sclerosis. The table came from immunoSEQ multiplex PCR; TCRdb's copy has only in-frame clones and leaves some out. The sample has approximately 100,000 clones, around 94% seen once; the top ten hold about 0.93%. Sequences were derived from peripheral blood, sampled after pregnancy. Source of these receptors: a female donor with multiple sclerosis, enrolled in a pregnancy study.

The chain is built from TRBV7-3 and TRBJ2-3; the D gene is possibly TRBD2 (5 bases). There are 16 residues in the CDR3. The germline V gene has CDR1 SGHTA and CDR2 FQGTGA. V was trimmed by 5 bases and J by 4 bases, leaving 19 bases between them. The chain's CDR3 is CASSPGIGPGADTQYF. The CDR3 nucleotides are TGTGCCAGCAGCCCCGGAATAGGGCCCGGGGCAGATACGCAGTATTTT.

The chain recombines TRBV2 with TRBJ1-1; D is uncertain. This CDR3 is 16 amino acids long. Trimming stripped 3 bases from V and 0 bases from J, with 14 bases between. Germline V gene data show CDR1 as SNHLY and CDR2 as FYNNEI. The CDR3 here is CASSEEEEFMNTEAFF. CDR3 DNA sequence: TGTGCCAGCAGTGAGGAGGAGGAGTTCATGAACACTGAAGCTTTCTTT.

This chain connects TRBV29-1 to TRBJ2-2, with 8 bases matching TRBD1. The CDR3 is 15 residues long. Trimming removed 6 bases from V and 0 bases from J; junction bases left unmatched: 6. Germline V gives CDR1 SQVTM, CDR2 ANQGSEA. The CDR3 reads CSVGSGGANTGELFF. The CDR3 nucleotides are TGCAGCGTGGGATCAGGGGGCGCGAACACCGGGGAGCTGTTTTTT.

The genes are TRBV5-8 and TRBJ1-5; D perhaps matches TRBD1 (6 bases). V gave up 4 bases and J gave up 3 bases, with 20 bases separating them. The germline V gene encodes CDR1 SGHTS and CDR2 YDEGEE. The CDR3 is 17 amino acids. The CDR3 loop is CASSPNPRQVYNQPQHF. Written as DNA, the CDR3 is TGTGCCAGCAGCCCTAACCCTAGACAGGTTTACAATCAGCCCCAGCATTTT.

This chain joins TRBV6-6 and TRBJ2-1; D is possibly TRBD1 (6 bases). The CDR3 totals 12 residues. From germline, CDR1 is MNHNY and CDR2 SVGAGI (reference sequence). The V and J ends lost 8 bases and 5 bases respectively, with 10 bases between them. The CDR3 spells CASRDKNNEQFF. The CDR3 nucleotides are TGTGCCAGCCGGGACAAAAACAATGAGCAGTTCTTC.

Only a few counts were recorded for this clone. The chain uses TRBV19 and TRBJ1-1; D gene uncertain. Germline lookup yields CDR1 LNHDA and CDR2 SQIVND (reference sequence). Between the trimmed V and J ends, which lost 2 bases and 6 bases, there was a span of 13 bases. There are 14 residues in the CDR3. CDR3 DNA sequence: TGTGCCAGTAGTATAACTACTCGCGGTCCTGAAGCTTTCTTT. Encoded protein: CASSITTRGPEAFF. The complete variable domain, with remaining parts taken from reference TRBV19 and TRBJ1-1, reads DGGITQSPKYLFRKEGQNVTLSCEQNLNHDAMYWYRQDPGQGLRLIYYSQIVNDFQKGDIAEGYSVSREKKESFPLTVTSAQKNPTAFYLCASSITTRGPEAFFGQGTRLTVV.

The genes are TRBV9 and TRBJ2-2; no reliable D call. Trimming took 4 bases from V and 4 from J, leaving 5 bases between them. This CDR3 is 12 amino acids long. Germline CDR1 is SGDLS and CDR2 is YYNGEE. CDR3 bases: TGTGCCAGCAGCACAACCACCGGGGAGCTGTTTTTT. Translating it yields CASSTTTGELFF.

This clone was observed a few times. The chain employs TRBV15 and TRBJ2-1, with 8 bases identical to TRBD1. Germline loops: CDR1 LNHNV, CDR2 YYDKDF (reference sequence). V shed 3 bases and J 3 bases; nucleotides not matched to a gene: 7. The CDR3 is 16 residues long. CDR3 bases: TGTGCCACCAGCAGTCTCCAGGGGGCGTTCTACAATGAGCAGTTCTTC. It encodes CATSSLQGAFYNEQFF.

V gene TRBV29-1 combines with J gene TRBJ2-7; D not certain. Trimming stripped 3 bases from V and 0 bases from J, with 9 bases between. The CDR3 has 13 residues. Germline V gives CDR1 SQVTM, CDR2 ANQGSEA. The CDR3 nucleotides read TGCAGCGTTGAGGGCAGTGGCTCCTACGAGCAGTACTTC. As protein: CSVEGSGSYEQYF.

The J gene is TRBJ1-4, the V gene TRBV5-8; 7 bases are shared with TRBD1. This CDR3 region has 15 residues. Germline V gives CDR1 SGHTS, CDR2 YDEGEE. Trimming cost V 1 base and J 5 bases; bases outside gene matches: 5. The DNA of the CDR3 is TGTGCCAGCAGCTTGTGGGACAGCCCCAATGAAAAACTGTTTTTT. It encodes CASSLWDSPNEKLFF. Full variable domain (missing parts from reference TRBV5-8 and TRBJ1-4): EAGVTQSPTHLIKTRGQQATLRCSPISGHTSVYWYQQALGLGLQFLLWYDEGEERNRGNFPPRFSGRQFPNYSSELNVNALELEDSALYLCASSLWDSPNEKLFFGSGTQLSVL.

J is TRBJ2-1 and V is TRBV7-8; TRBD2 aligns across 8 bases. With 11 bases clipped from V and 10 bases from J, the junction kept 13 bases outside the gene matches. The CDR3 is made up of 13 amino acids. The germline V gene encodes CDR1 SGHVS and CDR2 FQNEAQ. CDR3 protein: CAGTRAGRREQFF. DNA for the CDR3: TGTGCCGGGACTAGGGCCGGCCGGCGGGAGCAGTTCTTC.

This clone was recorded once. The gene calls are TRBV7-9 and TRBJ2-6, with 9 bases fitting TRBD1. The CDR3 contains 18 residues. The V segment lost 1 base and the J segment 0 bases; nucleotides outside the gene matches: 4. Per the germline V gene, CDR1 is SEHNR and CDR2 is FQNEAQ (reference sequence). CDR3: CASSLGGQGASGANVLTF. In nucleotides, the CDR3 is TGTGCCAGCAGCTTAGGGGGACAGGGCGCCTCTGGGGCCAACGTCCTGACTTTC.

The V and J genes are TRBV12-5 and TRBJ2-7; TRBD2 matches 7 bases. Per the germline V gene, CDR1 is LGHNT and CDR2 is FRNRAP. The CDR3 has 16 amino acids. The junction had 14 bases not matched to a gene; V was cut back by 6 bases and J by 3 bases. The CDR3 DNA reads as TGTGCTAGTGGCCATCCCGTGAAGTGGGGGGGCTACGAGCAGTACTTC. This sequence encodes CASGHPVKWGGYEQYF.

The rearrangement uses TRBV9 and TRBJ2-4; TRBD2 matches 7 bases. V was pared by 3 bases and J by 5 bases, with 2 bases of the junction left unmatched. The CDR3 extends over 13 amino acids. The germline gives CDR1 SGDLS, CDR2 YYNGEE. CDR3: CASSEGGENIQYF. CDR3 bases: TGTGCCAGCAGCGAGGGAGGGGAAAACATTCAGTACTTC.

J is TRBJ2-4 and V is TRBV27; TRBD2 matches 16 bases. The CDR3 is 18 residues long. V was clipped by 5 bases and J by 7 bases; unmatched bases: 11. Germline CDR1 is MNHEY and CDR2 is SMNVEV (reference sequence). CDR3 protein: CASSPGTSGGAVGNIQYF. CDR3 DNA: TGTGCCAGCAGTCCCGGGACTAGCGGGGGGGCTGTGGGGAACATTCAGTACTTC.

The chain is built from TRBV6-5 and TRBJ2-7; D is perhaps TRBD1 (5 bases). Germline V gives CDR1 MNHEY, CDR2 SVGAGI. The CDR3 is made up of 13 amino acids. Trimming left V 2 bases short and J 5 bases short, with 10 bases between. In nucleotides, the CDR3 is TGTGCCAGCAGTTACGGGGCATACCACGAGCAGTACTTC. Amino acid sequence: CASSYGAYHEQYF.